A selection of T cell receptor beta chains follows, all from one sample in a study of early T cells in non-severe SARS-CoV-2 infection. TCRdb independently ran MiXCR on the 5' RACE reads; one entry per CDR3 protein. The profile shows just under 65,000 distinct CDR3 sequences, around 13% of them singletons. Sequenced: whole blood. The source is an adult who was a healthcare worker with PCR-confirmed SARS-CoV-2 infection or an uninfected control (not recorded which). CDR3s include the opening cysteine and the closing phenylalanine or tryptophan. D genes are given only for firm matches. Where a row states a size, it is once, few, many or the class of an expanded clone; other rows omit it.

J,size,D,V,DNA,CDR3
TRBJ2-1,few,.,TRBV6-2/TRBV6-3,TGTGCCAGCAGTTATTGGATTGGGGAGCAGTTCTTC,CASSYWIGEQFF
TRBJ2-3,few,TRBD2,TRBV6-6,TGTGCCAGCGGTGAACCTAGCGGGGGGGCCTCAGATACGCAGTATTTT,CASGEPSGGASDTQYF
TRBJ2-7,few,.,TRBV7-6,TGTGCCAGCAGCTTCGGGACATCCGCCTACGAGCAGTACTTC,CASSFGTSAYEQYF
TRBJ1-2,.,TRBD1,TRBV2,TGTGCCAGCAGTGTGCAGGGGGACTATGGCTACACCTTC,CASSVQGDYGYTF
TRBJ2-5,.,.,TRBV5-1,TGCGCCACTAGGCCGGGACCACAAGAGACCCAGTACTTC,CATRPGPQETQYF
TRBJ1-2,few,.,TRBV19,TGTGCCAGTAGTATAGGTGGGACAAACTATGGCTACACCTTC,CASSIGGTNYGYTF
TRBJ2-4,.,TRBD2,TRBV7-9,TGTGCCAGCAGTAAAGCGGGGGGGACCAAAAACATTCAGTACTTC,CASSKAGGTKNIQYF
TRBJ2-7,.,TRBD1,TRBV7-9,TGTGCCAGCAGCTTAGAAGTGCTTGGGACAGGATACGAGCAGTACTTC,CASSLEVLGTGYEQYF
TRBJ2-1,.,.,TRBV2,TGTGCCAGCAGGACGGATGGGAGTGAGCAGTTCTTC,CASRTDGSEQFF
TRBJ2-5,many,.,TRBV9,TGTGCCAGCAGCCACCCCCCCCGGGGCCCCCAAGAGACCCAGTACTTC,CASSHPPRGPQETQYF
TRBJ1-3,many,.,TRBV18,TGTGCCAGCTCACAAGGTGCAGGGCGAAACACCATATATTTT,CASSQGAGRNTIYF
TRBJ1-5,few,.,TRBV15,TGTGCCACCAGCAGAGATGGACAGCTGAATCAGCCCCAGCATTTT,CATSRDGQLNQPQHF
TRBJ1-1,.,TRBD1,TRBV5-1,TGCGCCAGCAGCTGGACAGGGGCGGTGAACACTGAAGCTTTCTTT,CASSWTGAVNTEAFF
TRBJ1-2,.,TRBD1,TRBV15,TGTGCCACCAGCACCGGGACAGGCTATGGCTACACCTTC,CATSTGTGYGYTF
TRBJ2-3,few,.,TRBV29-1,TGCAGCGTTGAGGAGGGGCGTAATAGCCGAACAGATACGCAGTATTTT,CSVEEGRNSRTDTQYF
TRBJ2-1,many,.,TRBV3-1,TGTGCCAGCAGCCAAGAACGTAGTTACAATGAGCAGTTCTTC,CASSQERSYNEQFF
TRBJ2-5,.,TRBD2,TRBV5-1,TGCGCCAGCAGCCCGGAGCGGGGCTTTGGGTTAGAGACCCAGTACTTC,CASSPERGFGLETQYF
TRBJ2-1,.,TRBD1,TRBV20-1,TGCAGTGCTAGATCGGGACAGGGGAATGAGCAGTTCTTC,CSARSGQGNEQFF
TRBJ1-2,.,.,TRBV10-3,TGTGCCATCAGTGAGGGCGGAGGGTTCGTTGGCTACACCTTC,CAISEGGGFVGYTF
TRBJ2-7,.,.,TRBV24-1,TGTGCCACCAGTGATTTGACAACACCCTCCAACTACGAGCAGTACTTC,CATSDLTTPSNYEQYF
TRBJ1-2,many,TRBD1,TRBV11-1,TGTGCCAGCAGCTTCGGGACAGGCAACTATGGCTACACCTTC,CASSFGTGNYGYTF
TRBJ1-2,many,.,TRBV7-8,TGTGCCAGCAGCAACGGGGACGGCTTCTATGGCTACACCTTC,CASSNGDGFYGYTF
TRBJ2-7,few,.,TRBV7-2,TGTGCCAGCAGCTTAATTTATCGAGGCGCCTACGAGCAGTACTTC,CASSLIYRGAYEQYF
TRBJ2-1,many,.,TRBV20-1,TGCAGTGCTAGACATGGTTACAATGAGCAGTTCTTC,CSARHGYNEQFF
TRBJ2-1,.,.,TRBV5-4,TGTGCCAGCAGCTCTCGGGTATCGGACTCCTACAATGAGCAGTTCTTC,CASSSRVSDSYNEQFF
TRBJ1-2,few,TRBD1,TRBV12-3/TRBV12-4,TGTGCCAGCAGAGGACAGGGCTATGGCTACACCTTC,CASRGQGYGYTF
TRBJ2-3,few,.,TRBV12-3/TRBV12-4,TGTGCCAGCAGTCAGACTGGGGGTACGCAGTATTTT,CASSQTGGTQYF
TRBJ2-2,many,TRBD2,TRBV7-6,TGTGCCAGCAGCTGGAGGACTAGCGGGGGAAGCACCGGGGAGCTGTTTTTT,CASSWRTSGGSTGELFF
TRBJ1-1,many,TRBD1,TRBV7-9,TGTGCCAGCAGCTTCTGGACAGGGCTGAACACTGAAGCTTTCTTT,CASSFWTGLNTEAFF
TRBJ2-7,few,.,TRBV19,TGTGCCAGTAGGCCGACAGGAAGCCCCTCCTACGAGCAGTACTTC,CASRPTGSPSYEQYF
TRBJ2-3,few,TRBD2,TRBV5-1,TGCGCCAGCAGCAGGACTAGCGGTCCAGATACGCAGTATTTT,CASSRTSGPDTQYF
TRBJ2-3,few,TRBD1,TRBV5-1,TGCGCCAGCAACCCCGGACAGGGTAGAGATACGCAGTATTTT,CASNPGQGRDTQYF
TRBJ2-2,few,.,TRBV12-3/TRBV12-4,TGTGCCAGCAGTTTTGGGGGTATCACCGGGGAGCTGTTTTTT,CASSFGGITGELFF
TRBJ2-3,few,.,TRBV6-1,TGTGCCAGCAATCCTCCTGGGGTTAGAGATACGCAGTATTTT,CASNPPGVRDTQYF
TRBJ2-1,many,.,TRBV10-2,TGCGCCAGCCAGCGACTCGTATACAATGAGCAGTTCTTC,CASQRLVYNEQFF
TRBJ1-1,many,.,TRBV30,TGTGCCTGGAGCCAGGGACTGCAGAACACTGAAGCTTTCTTT,CAWSQGLQNTEAFF
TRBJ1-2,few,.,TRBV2,TGTGCCAGCAAAGGTTTCTATGGCTACACCTTC,CASKGFYGYTF
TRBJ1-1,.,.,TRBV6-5,TGTGCCAGCAGACCTCTTGACAGGATCAACACTGAAGCTTTCTTT,CASRPLDRINTEAFF
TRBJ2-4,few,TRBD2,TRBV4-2,TGTGCCAGCAGCCGGAACATCCTAGCGGGGCAAAACATTCAGTACTTC,CASSRNILAGQNIQYF
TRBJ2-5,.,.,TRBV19,TGTGCCAGTAGTATGCTCGGGACCGACCAAGAGACCCAGTACTTC,CASSMLGTDQETQYF